The T cell receptor (beta chain) described here comes from a study of cytomegalovirus exposure and HLA in healthy donors. Germline CDR1 reads SGDLS; CDR2 reads YYNGEE. Unmatched junction bases numbered 5, after V lost 3 bases and J lost 5 bases. The CDR3 length is 15 residues. Healthy donors of bone marrow made up the group. This clone was detected a few times. PCR was performed using 60 Vbeta and 13 Jbeta primers. Original analysis: In a later analysis, about 11 million of 65 million to 90 million unique beta chains occurred in at least two donors. Using immunoSEQ multiplex PCR, the repertoire was profiled, and TCRdb retains in-frame clones only, with some absent. V and J calls and clone size are copied from that table; D and trimming were computed from the DNA. The data contain roughly 200,000 clones, over 65% of them seen just once; the ten biggest clones take up 0.63%.

The chain employs TRBV9 and TRBJ2-3, with TRBD2 matching over 11 bases. Input material: PBMCs. This sequence originates from a man younger than 30 in good health and CMV-seronegative. The CDR3 spells CASSGDGLAGDTQYF. Written as DNA, the CDR3 is TGTGCCAGCAGCGGAGACGGACTAGCGGGAGATACGCAGTATTTT.